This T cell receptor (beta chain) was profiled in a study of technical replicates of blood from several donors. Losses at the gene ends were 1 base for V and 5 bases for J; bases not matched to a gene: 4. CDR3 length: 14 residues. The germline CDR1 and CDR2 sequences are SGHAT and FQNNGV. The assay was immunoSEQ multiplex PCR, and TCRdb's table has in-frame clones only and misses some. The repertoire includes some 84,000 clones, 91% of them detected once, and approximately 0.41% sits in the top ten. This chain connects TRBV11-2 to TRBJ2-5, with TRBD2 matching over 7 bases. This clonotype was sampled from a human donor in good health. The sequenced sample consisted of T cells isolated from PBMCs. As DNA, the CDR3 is TGTGCCAGCAGCTTAGCGGGGGGTATTGAGACCCAGTACTTC. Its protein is CASSLAGGIETQYF.